This T cell receptor beta chain was observed in a study of regulatory T cells in long-lasting Graves disease. Study observations and caveats: Exclusively peripheral blood, rather than thyroid tissue, was studied. Newly diagnosed Graves' patients had higher TCR diversity than persistent ones.

About this clonotype: Its matching antigen is unknown.

The CDR3 has 15 amino acids. V dropped 6 bases and J dropped 6 bases, with 18 bases sitting between them. In germline, CDR1 is MNHEY, CDR2 SVGEGT. Stated time point: newly diagnosed GD, antithyroid drugs for less than 3 months. The TCR library was made from RNA extracted from PBMCs. Assembly of TCR beta libraries relied on iRepertoire HTBI primers together with Arm-PCR of CDR3 regions. MiXCR, applied by TCRdb to the multiplex PCR reads, yields one record per CDR3 protein. Of about 500,000 distinct CDR3 sequences in the sample, about 12% are singletons; the top ten hold more than 8%. The sample was also linked to a second study, of T cells in Graves' hyperthyroidism and ophthalmopathy.

This receptor was taken from a woman in her 30s with Graves disease. This sample comprised peripheral blood mononuclear cells (PBMCs), obtained at new diagnosis, from a patient treated with antithyroid drugs. This sequence joins TRBV6-2 or TRBV6-3 and TRBJ2-1; D is uncertain. CDR3 sequence reads: CASRAMSTGLNEQFF. In DNA form, the CDR3 reads TGTGCCAGCAGGGCGATGTCCACGGGCCTCAATGAGCAGTTCTTC.